The 17 T cell receptor beta chains presented below share a single source sample, sequenced in a study of shared clonotypes between healthy human individuals. Measured with immunoSEQ multiplex PCR; TCRdb has only the in-frame clones, and not every one. The data hold over 850,000 clones, with approximately 80% observed a single time. The sample was memory CD4+ T cells from PBMCs. Sample subset: CD45RA-negative fraction. The receptor source for this set is a man between 18 and 35 years old in good health. Some clones in this sample may be carry-over from other donors' samples.

This chain uses TRBV28 with TRBJ2-4, with D possibly TRBD1 on 6 matching bases. Trimming took 2 bases from V and 2 from J, leaving 13 bases between them. The CDR3 loop spans 16 amino acids. CDR1 is MDHEN and CDR2 is SYDVKM in the germline V gene. Written as DNA, the CDR3 is TGTGCCAGCAGTTTAGGGGCACAGGGTTCCAAAAACATTCAGTACTTC. It yields the protein CASSLGAQGSKNIQYF.

The V and J genes are TRBV7-2 and TRBJ2-5, with TRBD1 matching over 7 bases. CDR1 SGHTA and CDR2 FQGNSA come from the germline V gene. The CDR3 length is 15 residues. The V segment lost 1 base and the J segment 5 bases; nucleotides outside the gene matches: 7. This chain's CDR3 is CASSLGPGTAETQYF. CDR3 coding DNA: TGTGCCAGCAGCTTAGGGCCCGGGACAGCGGAGACCCAGTACTTC.

This chain connects TRBV18 to TRBJ2-1; D possibly corresponds to TRBD2 (6 bases). V lost 0 bases and J lost 8, with 14 bases in between. CDR1 and CDR2 from the germline V gene are KGHSH and LQKENI. CDR3 length: 15 residues. This CDR3 reads CASSPPGLANYEQFF. In nucleotides, the CDR3 is TGTGCCAGCTCACCACCGGGACTGGCCAATTATGAGCAGTTCTTC. The full variable domain, with the rest looked up from reference TRBV18 and TRBJ2-1, is NAGVMQNPRHLVRRRGQEARLRCSPMKGHSHVYWYRQLPEEGLKFMVYLQKENIIDESGMPKERFSAEFPKEGPSILRIQQVVRGDSAAYFCASSPPGLANYEQFFGPGTRLTVL.

The chain employs TRBV28 and TRBJ1-5, with TRBD1 as a possible D gene (5 bases). CDR3 length: 14 amino acids. The germline V and J ends were trimmed by 6 bases and 2 bases, with 11 bases remaining between them. Looked up from germline, CDR1 is MDHEN and CDR2 is SYDVKM. DNA for the CDR3: TGTGCCAGCAGGCCCCAGGGTGGCAATCAGCCCCAGCATTTT. This sequence encodes CASRPQGGNQPQHF.

This clone was counted only a few times. The chain recombines TRBV28 with TRBJ1-1; D is perhaps TRBD1 (6 bases). This CDR3 spans 14 amino acids. Germline lookup yields CDR1 MDHEN and CDR2 SYDVKM. With 5 bases removed from V and 0 bases from J, the gap between germline ends came to 10 bases. The CDR3 bases are TGTGCCAGCAGTCCAGGGGTTATGAACACTGAAGCTTTCTTT. Protein product: CASSPGVMNTEAFF.

CDR3: CASSQAAQGLNTEAFF. The CDR3 DNA follows: TGCGCCAGCAGCCAAGCTGCACAGGGATTGAACACTGAAGCTTTCTTT. The chain recombines TRBV4-1 with TRBJ1-1; TRBD1 might be the D (6 bases). The CDR3 loop spans 16 amino acids. V lost 1 base, J lost 0 bases, and 12 bases lay in between. Germline V gene data show CDR1 as MGHRA and CDR2 as YSYEKL.

The sample holds a few counts of this clone. The J gene is TRBJ1-5, the V gene TRBV19, with D maybe TRBD1 (5 bases). Germline loops: CDR1 LNHDA, CDR2 SQIVND (reference sequence). This CDR3 is 16 amino acids long. The ends were cut back, 7 bases at V and 1 base at J, with 17 bases in the middle. This CDR3 is CASTPLNGGSNQPQHF. CDR3 bases: TGTGCCAGTACCCCCTTAAACGGGGGAAGCAATCAGCCCCAGCATTTT.

The rearrangement uses TRBV4-3 and TRBJ1-3; TRBD1 aligns across 9 bases. V trimming: 4 bases; J trimming: 4 bases; junction bases outside the gene matches: 2. The length of the CDR3 is 14 residues. CDR1 and CDR2 (germline): LGHNA, YSLEER. CDR3 coding DNA: TGCGCCAGCAGCCGGACAGGGGACGGAAACACCATATATTTT. Translating it yields CASSRTGDGNTIYF.

This chain connects TRBV6-6 to TRBJ1-1; D is unclear. V was shortened by 4 bases and J by 7 bases, with 13 bases between the two germline ends. The CDR3 is made up of 13 amino acids. The V gene's germline CDR1 is MNHNY and CDR2 SVGAGI (reference sequence). The CDR3, as DNA: TGTGCCAGCAGTTTAGCAAGAAAGATTGAAGCTTTCTTT. Encoded protein: CASSLARKIEAFF.

This clone was counted ten times or more. The V gene is TRBV7-8, the J gene TRBJ2-1; D remains unclear. The CDR3 covers 12 residues. Trimming removed 3 bases at V and 7 bases at J, with 7 bases between. Germline V CDR1 and CDR2: SGHVS, FQNEAQ. The CDR3 nucleotides read TGTGCCAGCAGCTTGGATGCTAATGAGCAGTTCTTC. The encoded protein is CASSLDANEQFF. Supplemented by reference TRBV7-8 and TRBJ2-1, the full variable domain reads GAGVSQSPRYKVAKRGQDVALRCDPISGHVSLFWYQQALGQGPEFLTYFQNEAQLDKSGLPSDRFFAERPEGSVSTLKIQRTQQEDSAVYLCASSLDANEQFFGPGTRLTVL.

The chain couples TRBV5-4 to TRBJ1-5; 9 bases are a match to TRBD1. Germline CDR1 and CDR2: SGHNT and YYREEE (reference sequence). J lost 6 bases, V lost 0 bases, and 4 bases had no gene match. The length of the CDR3 is 15 residues. CDR3 residues: CASSLDRGRTQPQHF. DNA for the CDR3: TGTGCCAGCAGCTTGGACAGGGGGCGGACTCAGCCCCAGCATTTT.

This clone showed up just a few times. This CDR3 is also generated by other DNA sequences in the sample. The chain employs TRBV25-1 and TRBJ1-2; D is unclear. This CDR3 region has 11 residues. Per germline, CDR1 MGHDK and CDR2 SYGVNS. Trimming removed 0 bases at V and 7 bases at J, with 3 bases between. CDR3 bases: TGTGCCAGCAGTGAATACGGTGGCTACACCTTC. Translation: CASSEYGGYTF.

This chain links TRBV4-2 with TRBJ2-1; 9 bases are a match to TRBD2. Trimming removed 4 bases from V and 4 bases from J; junction bases left unmatched: 14. The CDR3 spans 18 residues. Germline-derived CDR1 and CDR2 are LGHNA and YNFKEQ. The CDR3 nucleotides read TGTGCCAGCAGCCCCTCGAAGGCGGGAGGGGATGCATACAATGAGCAGTTCTTC. This translates into CASSPSKAGGDAYNEQFF.

This clone was seen more than once but under ten times. The genes are TRBV9 and TRBJ1-1; no clear D gene. Germline CDR1 SGDLS, CDR2 YYNGEE. V was cut by 2 bases and J by 4 bases, with 9 bases left in between. This CDR3 has 13 amino acids. CDR3 DNA sequence: TGTGCCAGCAGCGTGGGGTGGAGCACTGAAGCTTTCTTT. Amino acids: CASSVGWSTEAFF. The complete variable domain, with remaining parts taken from reference TRBV9 and TRBJ1-1, reads DSGVTQTPKHLITATGQRVTLRCSPRSGDLSVYWYQQSLDQGLQFLIQYYNGEERAKGNILERFSAQQFPDLHSELNLSSLELGDSALYFCASSVGWSTEAFFGQGTRLTVV.

The chain joins TRBV7-2 to TRBJ2-1; D is undetermined. This CDR3 is built from 15 residues. The V end lost 2 bases, the J end lost 9 bases, and 17 bases lay between the germline ends. Germline loops: CDR1 SGHTA, CDR2 FQGNSA. The CDR3 loop reads CASSLRVGRSLEQFF. The DNA of the CDR3 is TGTGCCAGCAGCTTAAGAGTCGGCAGGTCTCTTGAGCAGTTCTTC. Complete variable domain (other parts from reference TRBV7-2 and TRBJ2-1): GAGVSQSPSNKVTEKGKDVELRCDPISGHTALYWYRQSLGQGLEFLIYFQGNSAPDKSGLPSDRFSAERTGGSVSTLTIQRTQQEDSAVYLCASSLRVGRSLEQFFGPGTRLTVL.

This rearrangement joins TRBV10-3 to TRBJ1-2, with D hard to call. The V and J ends lost 2 bases and 4 bases respectively, with 8 bases between them. The CDR3 contains 13 residues. The germline gives CDR1 ENHRY, CDR2 SYGVKD. The CDR3 nucleotides read TGTGCCATCAGTGAGGCAGGTCTCTATGGCTACACCTTC. It codes for CAISEAGLYGYTF.

V and J are TRBV6-5 and TRBJ1-1; 7 positions agree with TRBD1. CDR1 MNHEY and CDR2 SVGAGI come from the germline V gene. V gave up 6 bases and J gave up 4 bases; unmatched junction bases: 8. The CDR3 has 14 residues. The CDR3 DNA is TGTGCCAGCAGAATCTACAGGGGCGGCACTGAAGCTTTCTTT. Its translation is CASRIYRGGTEAFF.